Presented here are 18 T cell receptor beta chains from one specimen sequenced in a study of blood T cell repertoires in COVID-19. The protocol was immunoSEQ multiplex PCR, while the TCRdb copy is restricted to in-frame clones and leaves out a portion. The sample includes 75,000 to 90,000 clones, about 87% of them seen just once. Sequencing was done on a sample of peripheral blood. These receptor sequences come from an older man with active or convalescent COVID-19.

This chain links TRBV7-2 with TRBJ2-2; D perhaps matches TRBD1 (6 bases). V was clipped by 5 bases and J by 6 bases, with 13 bases between them. Germline CDR1 SGHTA, CDR2 FQGNSA. The CDR3 has 14 residues. In DNA form, the CDR3 reads TGTGCCAGCAGCCGGTACAGGGATGCCGGGGAGCTGTTTTTT. Amino acids: CASSRYRDAGELFF.

V gene TRBV3-1 (or the pseudogene TRBV3-2) combines with J gene TRBJ2-1; 7 bases line up with TRBD2. Germline V lookup: CDR1 LGHDT, CDR2 YNNKEL (reference sequence). J lost 12 bases, V lost 2 bases, and 13 bases had no gene match. This CDR3 is built from 15 residues. In DNA form, the CDR3 reads TGTGCCAGCAGCCAAACCGCTAGCGGTCCCATAGTGCAGTTCTTC. Its translation is CASSQTASGPIVQFF.

This clone was picked up a small number of times. DNA of the CDR3: TGTGCCAGTAGTACCAGACTAGCTTCGAACACCGGGGAGCTGTTTTTT. Translation gives CASSTRLASNTGELFF. This chain uses TRBV19 with TRBJ2-2, with 7 bases lining up with TRBD2. V lost 4 bases, J lost 0 bases, and 5 bases stayed unmatched. Germline V gives CDR1 LNHDA, CDR2 SQIVND (reference sequence). This CDR3 comprises 16 residues.

The CDR3 DNA reads TGTGCCAGCAGACAAACGACAGGGCAAGGCTACACCTTC. It encodes CASRQTTGQGYTF. The chain uses TRBV2 and TRBJ1-2; 7 bases agree with TRBD1. Germline values: CDR1 SNHLY, CDR2 FYNNEI. Trimming cost V 6 bases and J 8 bases; bases outside gene matches: 9. The CDR3 runs to 13 residues.

This chain connects TRBV28 to TRBJ1-2; no definite D call. The germline CDR1 and CDR2 sequences are MDHEN and SYDVKM. The V end was cut by 7 bases, the J end by 4 bases, with 13 bases between. CDR3 size: 13 residues. In nucleotides, the CDR3 is TGTGCCAGCATTAGTGGAGGCATCTATGGCTACACCTTC. Translation gives CASISGGIYGYTF.

The rearrangement links TRBV19 to TRBJ2-4; 7 nucleotides match TRBD1. V gave up 1 base and J gave up 7 bases; unmatched junction bases: 4. The CDR3 consists of 14 residues. CDR1 is LNHDA and CDR2 is SQIVND in the germline V gene (reference sequence). CDR3 sequence: CASSIGDSSNIQYF. In DNA form, the CDR3 reads TGTGCCAGTAGTATAGGGGACAGCTCCAACATTCAGTACTTC.

The rearrangement joins TRBV23-1 to TRBJ2-7; 8 bases are shared with TRBD1. TRBV23-1 has ORF status, its function being uncertain. The CDR3 length is 17 residues. With V trimmed by 3 bases and J by 0 bases, 10 bases remained unmatched. The CDR3 DNA follows: TGCGCCAGCAGTCAGGGGGCCCGGACAGGGAGCTCCTACGAGCAGTACGTC. Translation gives CASSQGARTGSSYEQYV.

The chain is built from TRBV9 and TRBJ2-5; TRBD1 matches 8 bases. The CDR3 consists of 16 residues. Trimming cost V 4 bases and J 4 bases; bases outside gene matches: 12. Germline values: CDR1 SGDLS, CDR2 YYNGEE. The CDR3 is CASSPGTGPFRETQYF. As DNA, the CDR3 is TGTGCCAGCAGCCCGGGGACAGGCCCTTTCCGAGAGACCCAGTACTTC.

This chain connects TRBV9 to TRBJ1-6, with D perhaps TRBD1 (5 bases). V was shortened by 4 bases and J by 9 bases, with 20 bases between the two germline ends. Germline CDR1 and CDR2: SGDLS and YYNGEE. The CDR3 spans 16 residues. The CDR3 reads CASSTQTALGISPLHF. CDR3 coding DNA: TGTGCCAGCAGCACCCAGACAGCCTTAGGAATTTCACCCCTCCACTTT. The complete variable domain, with remaining parts taken from reference TRBV9 and TRBJ1-6, reads DSGVTQTPKHLITATGQRVTLRCSPRSGDLSVYWYQQSLDQGLQFLIQYYNGEERAKGNILERFSAQQFPDLHSELNLSSLELGDSALYFCASSTQTALGISPLHFGNGTRLTVT.

The chain has TRBV24-1 and TRBJ1-2; D unresolved. The germline gives CDR1 KGHDR, CDR2 SFDVKD. CDR3 length: 12 residues. With 7 bases removed from V and 8 bases from J, the gap between germline ends came to 13 bases. The CDR3, as DNA: TGTGCCACCAGCCGCCTCGGGTGGGGCTACACCTTC. It is translated as CATSRLGWGYTF.

The chain employs TRBV7-2 and TRBJ2-5, with 7 bases that match TRBD1. Germline V gene data show CDR1 as SGHTA and CDR2 as FQGNSA. The CDR3 is made up of 15 amino acids. V trimming: 2 bases; J trimming: 5 bases; junction bases outside the gene matches: 8. The CDR3 nucleotides are TGTGCCAGCAGCTTATCTGCGACAGGGCAGGAGACCCAGTACTTC. Amino acids: CASSLSATGQETQYF.

This chain joins TRBV6-4 and TRBJ1-4; D is ambiguous. The V and J ends lost 2 bases and 0 bases respectively, with 19 bases between them. The CDR3 is 19 amino acids. CDR1 is MRHNA, CDR2 SNTAGT, per germline. CDR3 protein: CASSDAGPLFFATNEKLFF. The CDR3 DNA reads TGTGCCAGCAGTGACGCGGGTCCTCTTTTTTTTGCAACTAATGAAAAACTGTTTTTT.

The sample holds a few counts of this clone. The chain links TRBV19 to TRBJ2-3; 13 bases match TRBD2. CDR3 length equals 16 residues. The germline gives CDR1 LNHDA, CDR2 SQIVND (reference sequence). The V segment lost 5 bases and the J segment 3 bases; nucleotides outside the gene matches: 5. DNA for the CDR3: TGTGCCAGTAGTTCTCGACTAGCGGGAGGAACAGATACGCAGTATTTT. Protein product: CASSSRLAGGTDTQYF.

The table lists this clone with a few counts. This chain uses TRBV3-1 (or the pseudogene TRBV3-2) with TRBJ2-7, with 7 bases lining up with TRBD1. There are 12 residues in the CDR3. Germline loops: CDR1 LGHDT, CDR2 YNNKEL (reference sequence). The J segment lost 8 bases and the V segment lost 4 bases, leaving 5 bases of the junction unmatched. The CDR3 DNA reads as TGTGCCAGCAGCCTCCTAGGGGGCCAGCAGTACGTC. As protein: CASSLLGGQQYV.

This sequence joins TRBV5-1 and TRBJ2-1, with D possibly TRBD2 on 5 matching bases. V shed 1 base and J shed 5 bases, with 19 bases lying between them. This CDR3 region has 17 residues. From germline, CDR1 is SGHRS and CDR2 YFSETQ. CDR3 nucleotide sequence: TGCGCCAGCAGCTTGAAGGGTGGTCGGGGTTTTGACAATGAGCAGTTCTTC. It translates to CASSLKGGRGFDNEQFF.

The V call is TRBV5-1, the J call TRBJ2-7; D is undetermined. The V end was cut by 0 bases, the J end by 5 bases, with 15 bases between. This CDR3 has 15 residues. Germline V gives CDR1 SGHRS, CDR2 YFSETQ. The CDR3 reads CASSLVRLPGHEQYV. Here the CDR3 DNA reads TGCGCCAGCAGCTTGGTCAGACTTCCCGGCCACGAGCAGTACGTC.

The V call is TRBV25-1, the J call TRBJ2-1, with a weak D call TRBD1 (6 bases). V was pared by 1 base and J by 8 bases, with 18 bases between. This CDR3 comprises 16 residues. The germline gives CDR1 MGHDK, CDR2 SYGVNS. The CDR3 bases are TGTGCCAGCAGTGAATGGGCTGGAGGACAGTCATATGAGCAGTTCTTC. Its protein product is CASSEWAGGQSYEQFF.

CDR3 protein: CASGTGDSGANVLTF. The CDR3 DNA reads as TGTGCCAGCGGGACAGGGGACTCTGGGGCCAACGTCCTGACTTTC. The chain joins TRBV2 to TRBJ2-6, with TRBD1 matching 10 bases. The trim removed 8 bases at V and 0 bases at J, leaving 1 base unmatched. The CDR3 is made up of 15 amino acids. From germline, CDR1 is SNHLY and CDR2 FYNNEI.